These 16 T cell receptor beta chains were sequenced from one sample in a study of control samples from healthy donors and cancer patients. Measured with immunoSEQ multiplex PCR; TCRdb has only the in-frame clones, and not every one. Of 90,000 or so clones listed, around 81% were seen once; the top ten hold approximately 20%. The specimen was blood. These receptor sequences come from a man younger than 40 in good health.

The chain has TRBV11-2 and TRBJ1-6; maybe TRBD1 (5 bases). The CDR3 runs 16 residues. CDR1 is SGHAT, CDR2 FQNNGV, per germline. The germline V and J ends were trimmed by 1 base and 7 bases, with 14 bases remaining between them. The DNA of the CDR3 is TGTGCCAGCAGCTTAGCGGCTGGGACCTCCAATTCACCCCTCCACTTT. The encoded protein is CASSLAAGTSNSPLHF.

V usage is TRBV12-1 and J usage is TRBJ2-4; the listed D gene, TRBD1, was not tested against the DNA. TRBV12-1 is a pseudogene segment. CDR3 length equals 15 residues. In nucleotides, the CDR3 is TGTGCCAGCAGCCGCCCCGGGACAGTAAAAAACATTCAGTACTTC. Encoded protein: CASSRPGTVKNIQYF.

The chain links TRBV19 to TRBJ1-5, with 9 bases aligning to TRBD1. The CDR3 has 16 amino acids. J was trimmed by 0 bases and V by 7 bases; bases with no gene match: 7. The germline CDR1 and CDR2 sequences are LNHDA and SQIVND (reference sequence). The CDR3 region is CASNAGTGFSNQPQHF. In nucleotides, the CDR3 is TGTGCCAGTAATGCCGGGACAGGGTTTAGCAATCAGCCCCAGCATTTT.

The chain combines TRBV23-1 with TRBJ1-5; TRBD1 might be the D (5 bases). TRBV23-1 is an ORF; its function is uncertain. This CDR3 contains 14 residues. Trimming cost V 5 bases and J 7 bases, with 15 bases left between them. CDR3 loop: CASSGDPRRQPQHF. CDR3 sequence (DNA): TGCGCCAGCAGTGGGGACCCAAGGCGGCAGCCCCAGCATTTT.

The rearrangement joins TRBV30 to TRBJ2-6; D uncertain. Trimming pared 4 bases from V and 2 bases from J, leaving 9 bases between. CDR3 length: 14 amino acids. Germline V CDR1 and CDR2: GTSNPN, SVGIG (reference sequence). In DNA form, the CDR3 reads TGTGCCTGGAAATGGGGTACTGGGGCCAACGTCCTGACTTTC. Translating gives CAWKWGTGANVLTF.

Turning to this clone: The sample carries other DNA sequences with the same CDR3. This chain links TRBV6-5 with TRBJ1-1, with D perhaps matching TRBD1 (5 bases). CDR3 size: 13 residues. Germline CDR1 MNHEY, CDR2 SVGAGI. Trimming removed 6 bases at V and 1 base at J, with 9 bases between. The CDR3 DNA reads as TGTGCCAGCAGACCCACAGGGAACACTGAAGCTTTCTTT. Protein product: CASRPTGNTEAFF.

This chain connects TRBV15 to TRBJ2-7; 10 nucleotides agree with TRBD1. Germline V gene lookup returns CDR1 LNHNV and CDR2 YYDKDF (reference sequence). This CDR3 is built from 12 residues. With 9 bases clipped from V and 2 bases from J, the junction kept 1 base outside the gene matches. CDR3 protein: CATGQGAYEQYF. CDR3 coding DNA: TGTGCCACTGGACAGGGGGCCTACGAGCAGTACTTC.

This chain joins TRBV5-4 and TRBJ1-1; unclear D gene. Trimming removed 1 base at V and 8 bases at J, with 9 bases between. The CDR3 contains 12 residues. CDR1 is SGHNT and CDR2 is YYREEE in the germline V gene (reference sequence). CDR3 sequence: CASSLNGPEAFF. The CDR3 coding sequence is TGTGCCAGCAGCTTGAATGGACCCGAAGCTTTCTTT.

V usage is TRBV3-1 (or the pseudogene TRBV3-2) and J usage is TRBJ2-7; 7 positions match TRBD2. This CDR3 has 15 amino acids. V gave up 2 bases and J gave up 1 base; unmatched junction bases: 5. Germline lookup yields CDR1 LGHDT and CDR2 YNNKEL (reference sequence). Here the CDR3 reads CASSQSGGMSYEQYF. The CDR3 region has the DNA TGTGCCAGCAGCCAATCGGGAGGCATGTCCTACGAGCAGTACTTC.

The chain has TRBV5-4 and TRBJ2-1; D not resolved. Trimming left V 2 bases short and J 5 bases short, with 8 bases between. There are 13 residues in the CDR3. The V gene's germline CDR1 is SGHNT and CDR2 YYREEE (reference sequence). CDR3 loop: CASSFGQNNEQFF. The CDR3 bases are TGTGCCAGCAGCTTTGGGCAGAACAATGAGCAGTTCTTC.

The genes are TRBV7-3 and TRBJ1-1; D gene uncertain. The V gene lost 1 base and the J gene lost 10 bases, with 13 bases spanning the gap. CDR1 is SGHTA, CDR2 FQGTGA, per germline. This CDR3 region has 13 residues. CDR3 sequence: CASSLNPQAPAFF. CDR3 nucleotide sequence: TGTGCCAGCAGCTTAAACCCTCAAGCACCAGCTTTCTTT.

The genes are TRBV6-6 and TRBJ1-5, with D unresolved. The ends were cut back, 2 bases at V and 7 bases at J, with 12 bases in the middle. This CDR3 region has 14 residues. The germline gives CDR1 MNHNY, CDR2 SVGAGI (reference sequence). CDR3 protein: CASSYAAEWQPQHF. CDR3 nucleotide sequence: TGTGCCAGCAGTTACGCGGCAGAGTGGCAGCCCCAGCATTTT.

V is TRBV5-4 and J is TRBJ1-6; D ambiguous. Germline V lookup: CDR1 SGHNT, CDR2 YYREEE (reference sequence). The CDR3 loop spans 15 amino acids. The V gene lost 1 base and the J gene lost 0 bases, with 5 bases spanning the gap. CDR3 bases: TGTGCCAGCAGCTTGAGTGGCTCCTATAATTCACCCCTCCACTTT. Translated: CASSLSGSYNSPLHF. Drawing the rest from reference TRBV5-4 and TRBJ1-6, the complete variable domain is ETGVTQSPTHLIKTRGQQVTLRCSSQSGHNTVSWYQQALGQGPQFIFQYYREEENGRGNFPPRFSGLQFPNYSSELNVNALELDDSALYLCASSLSGSYNSPLHFGNGTRLTVT.

The rearrangement links TRBV11-2 to TRBJ2-1; no clear D gene. The germline CDR1 and CDR2 sequences are SGHAT and FQNNGV. The length of the CDR3 is 12 residues. V dropped 5 bases and J dropped 12 bases, with 14 bases sitting between them. CDR3 DNA: TGTGCCAGCAGCCTTGTAGCCCCTGGGCAGTTCTTC. It is translated as CASSLVAPGQFF.

The chain combines TRBV2 with TRBJ1-3; tentatively, D is TRBD1 (5 bases). Per the germline V gene, CDR1 is SNHLY and CDR2 is FYNNEI. The V end was cut by 4 bases, the J end by 0 bases, with 16 bases between. CDR3 size: 17 residues. CDR3 in amino acids: CASSARWGRASGNTIYF. CDR3 DNA sequence: TGTGCCAGCAGTGCCAGATGGGGCAGGGCCTCTGGAAACACCATATATTTT.

The chain combines TRBV25-1 with TRBJ2-3; D not resolved. CDR1 and CDR2 from the germline V gene are MGHDK and SYGVNS. The germline V and J ends were trimmed by 1 base and 1 base, with 12 bases remaining between them. The CDR3 spans 16 residues. CDR3 DNA: TGTGCCAGCAGTGAATCAAAGGGTTGGGGCACAGATACGCAGTATTTT. Translation gives CASSESKGWGTDTQYF.